The entry below describes one T cell receptor (beta chain). The data were obtained in a study of blood T cell repertoires in COVID-19. Turning to the study itself: The origin of the acute and convalescent COVID-19 samples was the United States, Italy and Spain. Sources were T cells, B-cell-depleted T cells, or PBMCs; the material itself was cDNA or gDNA.

V was shortened by 0 bases and J by 3 bases, with 14 bases between the two germline ends. The germline CDR1 and CDR2 sequences are SEHNR and FQNEAQ (reference sequence). There are 16 residues in the CDR3. Original handling: Counts of nucleated cells, estimated from reference gene primer amplification, were obtained. The data were produced by immunoSEQ multiplex PCR, yet TCRdb's version contains in-frame clones alone and is incomplete. V and J calls plus clone size are reproduced from that table; the DNA served to infer D and trimming. The data contain roughly 280,000 clones, approximately 86% of them singletons.

The V gene is TRBV7-9, the J gene TRBJ2-5; possibly TRBD1 for D (5 bases). Sequenced input: peripheral blood. The TCR sequence derives from a man aged 40-49 years with active or convalescent COVID-19. The CDR3 nucleotides are TGTGCCAGCAGCTTAGCGCGCGGACATCCAGAAGAGACCCAGTACTTC. This sequence encodes CASSLARGHPEETQYF.